This T cell receptor (beta chain) is drawn from a study of blood T cell repertoires in COVID-19. About the study: The United States, Italy and Spain provided the acute and convalescent COVID-19 samples. Sample material is recorded as cDNA or gDNA derived from T cells, B-cell-depleted T cells, or PBMCs.

As originally analysed: How many nucleated cells were present was estimated from reference gene primer amplification. Sequencing was performed with immunoSEQ multiplex PCR; in TCRdb, only in-frame clones are kept and a portion is missing. For V, J and clone size, that table is used; D and trimming come from the DNA. The sample lists 350,000 or so clones, around 80% seen once, with about 2.7% in the top ten. This CDR3 has 14 residues. Germline V lookup: CDR1 SGDLS, CDR2 YYNGEE. Trimming cost V 0 bases and J 4 bases; bases outside gene matches: 3. The sample consisted of peripheral blood. This rearrangement joins TRBV9 to TRBJ2-5; the match to TRBD1 covers 7 bases. The clonotype was recovered from a man aged 25-45 years with active or convalescent COVID-19. Here the CDR3 reads CASSVGSGGETQYF. In DNA, the CDR3 is TGTGCCAGCAGCGTAGGGTCAGGGGGAGAGACCCAGTACTTC.